This paragraph covers one T cell receptor beta chain sequence. This specimen comes from a study of blood T cell repertoires in COVID-19. As for the study in general: COVID-19 samples collected from the United States, Italy and Spain covered acute and convalescent phases. Sample material is recorded as cDNA or gDNA derived from T cells, B-cell-depleted T cells, or PBMCs.

Methods used by the authors: Amplified reference gene primers provided the basis for estimating nucleated cell counts. The data were produced by immunoSEQ multiplex PCR, yet TCRdb's version contains in-frame clones alone and is incomplete. V and J calls and clone size are those listed in that table; D and trimming were worked out from the DNA. The sample lists approximately 210,000 clones, 85% to 90% seen once, with 0.75% to 0.9% in the top ten. This CDR3 comprises 14 residues. Germline CDR1 reads KGHDR; CDR2 reads SFDVKD. V gave up 6 bases and J gave up 7 bases, with 15 bases separating them. The source material was peripheral blood. V usage is TRBV24-1 and J usage is TRBJ2-1; weak D call: TRBD2 (5 bases). This TCR derives from a woman between 65 and 79 years old with acute or convalescent COVID-19. The CDR3: CATSHPALGNEQFF. The CDR3 nucleotides are TGTGCCACCAGTCATCCGGCACTAGGTAATGAGCAGTTCTTC.